Given below is one TCR beta chain in context. As yet, its antigen is unknown. This entry belongs to a study of cytomegalovirus exposure and HLA in healthy donors. Study-wide points: A later look showed TCR association rates differing by HLA locus, highest for DRB1 and lowest for HLA-C. As a later analysis showed, several of the most significant clusters appeared to be linked to common viral pathogens. For cytomegalovirus status, the classifier reportedly gave diagnoses with high specificity and sensitivity.

The CDR3 runs 15 residues. Germline-derived CDR1 and CDR2 are KGHSH and LQKENI. V dropped 6 bases and J dropped 2; count of bases not matched to a gene: 9. PCR was performed using 60 Vbeta and 13 Jbeta primers. Data came from immunoSEQ multiplex PCR; TCRdb stores just in-frame clones and leaves some out. The sample lists over 130,000 clones, more than 65% occurring once. Material: PBMCs. The origin of this receptor is a man between 50 and 59 years old in good health and CMV-seropositive. The chain uses TRBV18 and TRBJ2-5, with TRBD1 identical over 7 bases. The CDR3 loop reads CASSGQAFPQETQYF. As DNA, the CDR3 is TGTGCCAGCTCTGGACAGGCGTTTCCGCAAGAGACCCAGTACTTC.